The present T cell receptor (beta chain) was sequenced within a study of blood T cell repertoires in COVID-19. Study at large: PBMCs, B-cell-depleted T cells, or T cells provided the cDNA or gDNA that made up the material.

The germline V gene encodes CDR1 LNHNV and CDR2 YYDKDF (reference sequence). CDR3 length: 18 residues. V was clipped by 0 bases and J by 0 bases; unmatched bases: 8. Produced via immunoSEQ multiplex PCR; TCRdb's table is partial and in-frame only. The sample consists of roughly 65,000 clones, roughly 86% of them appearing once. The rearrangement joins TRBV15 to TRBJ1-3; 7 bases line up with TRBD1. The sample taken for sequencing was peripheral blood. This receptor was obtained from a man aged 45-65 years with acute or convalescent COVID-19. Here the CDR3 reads CATSREGQAGGSGNTIYF. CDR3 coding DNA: TGTGCCACCAGCAGAGAAGGGCAAGCAGGGGGCTCTGGAAACACCATATATTTT.